The present T cell receptor (beta chain) was sequenced within a study of blood T cell repertoires in COVID-19. For the study at large: Acute and convalescent COVID-19 samples came from the United States, Italy and Spain. PBMCs, B-cell-depleted T cells, or T cells provided the cDNA or gDNA that made up the material.

V shed 7 bases and J shed 4 bases, with 16 bases lying between them. The CDR3 consists of 14 residues. Per germline, CDR1 LNHDA and CDR2 SQIVND (reference sequence). Per the study methods: Estimation of nucleated cell counts relied on the amplification of reference gene primers. The method was immunoSEQ multiplex PCR; TCRdb's version includes in-frame clones alone and lacks a portion of them. D and trimming were read from the DNA, whereas the V and J calls and clone size are those reported in that table. The sample yields 50,000 to 75,000 clones, 91% seen once. The sequenced material came from peripheral blood. The V and J genes are TRBV19 and TRBJ1-2; no definite D call. The receptor was derived from a human donor in a cohort sampled during active COVID-19. The DNA for the CDR3 is TGTGCCAGTACCCCGGTGGCAGGCGCCTATGGCTACACCTTC. Translation gives CASTPVAGAYGYTF.